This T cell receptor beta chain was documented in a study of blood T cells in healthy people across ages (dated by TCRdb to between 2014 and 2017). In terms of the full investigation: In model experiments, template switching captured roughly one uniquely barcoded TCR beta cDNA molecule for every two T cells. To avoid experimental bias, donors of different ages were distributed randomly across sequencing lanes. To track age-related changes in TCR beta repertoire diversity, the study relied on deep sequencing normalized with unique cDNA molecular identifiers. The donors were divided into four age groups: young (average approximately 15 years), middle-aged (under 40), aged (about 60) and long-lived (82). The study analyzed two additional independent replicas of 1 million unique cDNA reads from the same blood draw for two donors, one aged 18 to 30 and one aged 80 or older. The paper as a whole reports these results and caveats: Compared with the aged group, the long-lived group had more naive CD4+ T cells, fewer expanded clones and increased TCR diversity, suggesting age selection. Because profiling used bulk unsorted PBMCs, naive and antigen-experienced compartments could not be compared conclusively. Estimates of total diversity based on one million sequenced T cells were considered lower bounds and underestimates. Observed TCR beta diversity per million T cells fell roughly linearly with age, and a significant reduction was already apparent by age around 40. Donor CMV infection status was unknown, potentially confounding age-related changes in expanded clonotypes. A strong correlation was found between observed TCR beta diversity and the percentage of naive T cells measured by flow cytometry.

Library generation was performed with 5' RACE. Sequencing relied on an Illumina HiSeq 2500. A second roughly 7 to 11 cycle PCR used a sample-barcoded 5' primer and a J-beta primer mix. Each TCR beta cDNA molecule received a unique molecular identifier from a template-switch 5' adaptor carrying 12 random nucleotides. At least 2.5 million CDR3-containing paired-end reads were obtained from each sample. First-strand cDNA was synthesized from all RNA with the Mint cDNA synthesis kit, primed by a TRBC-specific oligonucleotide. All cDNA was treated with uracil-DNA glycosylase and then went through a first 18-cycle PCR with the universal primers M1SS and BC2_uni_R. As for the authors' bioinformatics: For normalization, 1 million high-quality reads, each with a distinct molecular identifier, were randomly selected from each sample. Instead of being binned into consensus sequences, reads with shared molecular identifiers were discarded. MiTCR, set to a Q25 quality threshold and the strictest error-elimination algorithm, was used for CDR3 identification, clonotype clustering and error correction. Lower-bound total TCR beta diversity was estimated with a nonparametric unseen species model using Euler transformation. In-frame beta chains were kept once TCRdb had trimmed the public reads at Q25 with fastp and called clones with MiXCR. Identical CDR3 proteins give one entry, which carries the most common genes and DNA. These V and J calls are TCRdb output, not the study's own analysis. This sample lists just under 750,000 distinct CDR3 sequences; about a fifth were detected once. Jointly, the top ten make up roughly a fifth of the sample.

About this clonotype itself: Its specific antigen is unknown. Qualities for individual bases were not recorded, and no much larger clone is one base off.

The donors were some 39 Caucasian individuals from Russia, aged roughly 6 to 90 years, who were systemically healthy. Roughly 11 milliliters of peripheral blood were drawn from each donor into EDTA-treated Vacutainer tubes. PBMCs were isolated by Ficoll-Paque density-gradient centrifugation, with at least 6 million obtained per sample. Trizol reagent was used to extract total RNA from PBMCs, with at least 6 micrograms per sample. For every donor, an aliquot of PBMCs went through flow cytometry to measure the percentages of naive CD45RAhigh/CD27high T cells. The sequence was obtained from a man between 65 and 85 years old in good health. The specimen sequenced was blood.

The CDR3 protein sequence reads: CASSSLTGQGAIEQYV. The bases are TGTGCCAGCAGTTCGCTTACGGGACAGGGGGCGATAGAGCAGTACGTC. The receptor chain draws on TRBV6-2 or TRBV6-3 and TRBJ2-7, with 12 bases aligning to TRBD1. From the cysteine through the valine, the CDR3 covers 16 amino acids. Only the CDR3 part of the read is kept: 48 bases, read in frame from the first base. According to the germline V gene, CDR1 reads MNHEY and CDR2 reads SVGEGT. V and J are trimmed by 4 bases and 7 bases, and the gene matches miss 11 bases of the junction.